This T cell receptor beta chain came from a study of preoperative IRX-2 immunotherapy in early breast cancer. Assay used: immunoSEQ multiplex PCR; TCRdb lists only in-frame clones, some missing. The table lists 95,000 to 100,000 clones, roughly 89% of them singletons, with around 2% in the top ten. Germline V gene lookup returns CDR1 MDHEN and CDR2 SYDVKM. The CDR3 length is 13 residues. V was cut by 7 bases and J by 6 bases, with 13 bases left in between. Noted treatment: preoperative locoregional IRX-2 cytokine immunotherapy. Preoperative locoregional IRX-2 cytokine immunotherapy was tested in the phase Ib source study.

The TCR was taken from a human donor with breast cancer. The V gene is TRBV28, the J gene TRBJ1-5, with D unresolved. The sample in question was tumor tissue, obtained after IRX-2 immunotherapy. CDR3 loop: CASTGRVGQPQHF. The CDR3 nucleotides are TGTGCCAGCACTGGACGGGTCGGTCAGCCCCAGCATTTT.